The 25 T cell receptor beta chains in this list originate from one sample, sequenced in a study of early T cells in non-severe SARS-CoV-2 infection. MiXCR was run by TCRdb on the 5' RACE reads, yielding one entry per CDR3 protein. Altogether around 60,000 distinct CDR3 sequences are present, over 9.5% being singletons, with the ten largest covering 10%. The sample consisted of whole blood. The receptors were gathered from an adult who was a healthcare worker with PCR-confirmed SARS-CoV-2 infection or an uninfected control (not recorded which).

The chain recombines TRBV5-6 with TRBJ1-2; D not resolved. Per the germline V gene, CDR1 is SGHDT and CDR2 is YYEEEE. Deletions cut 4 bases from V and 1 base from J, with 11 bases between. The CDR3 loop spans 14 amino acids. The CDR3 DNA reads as TGTGCCAGCAGCCTGGATTTGGGTAACTATGGCTACACCTTC. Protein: CASSLDLGNYGYTF.

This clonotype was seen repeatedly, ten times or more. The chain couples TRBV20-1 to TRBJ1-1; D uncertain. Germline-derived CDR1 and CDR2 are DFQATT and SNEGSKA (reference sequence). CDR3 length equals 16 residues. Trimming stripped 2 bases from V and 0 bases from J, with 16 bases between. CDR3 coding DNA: TGCAGTGCTAGACCCAGTACGCCAGGACTGAACACTGAAGCTTTCTTT. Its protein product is CSARPSTPGLNTEAFF.

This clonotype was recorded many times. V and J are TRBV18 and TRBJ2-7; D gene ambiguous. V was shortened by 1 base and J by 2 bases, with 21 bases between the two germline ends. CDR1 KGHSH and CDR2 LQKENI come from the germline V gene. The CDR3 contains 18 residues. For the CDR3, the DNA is TGTGCCAGCTCACCACGAAGGGCCAGCCCCACCGACCCCTACGAGCAGTACTTC. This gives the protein CASSPRRASPTDPYEQYF.

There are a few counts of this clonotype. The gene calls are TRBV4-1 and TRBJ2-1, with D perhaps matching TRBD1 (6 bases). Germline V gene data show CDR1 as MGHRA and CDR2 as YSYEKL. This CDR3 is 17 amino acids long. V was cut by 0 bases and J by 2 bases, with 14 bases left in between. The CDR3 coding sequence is TGCGCCAGCAGCCAAGATCCGGACAGACTCCCCTACAATGAGCAGTTCTTC. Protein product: CASSQDPDRLPYNEQFF.

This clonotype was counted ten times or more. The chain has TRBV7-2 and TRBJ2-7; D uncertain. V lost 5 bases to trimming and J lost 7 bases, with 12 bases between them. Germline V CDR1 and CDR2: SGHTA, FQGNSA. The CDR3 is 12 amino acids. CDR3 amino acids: CASSAPLREQYF. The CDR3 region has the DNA TGTGCCAGCAGCGCCCCCCTAAGAGAGCAGTACTTC.

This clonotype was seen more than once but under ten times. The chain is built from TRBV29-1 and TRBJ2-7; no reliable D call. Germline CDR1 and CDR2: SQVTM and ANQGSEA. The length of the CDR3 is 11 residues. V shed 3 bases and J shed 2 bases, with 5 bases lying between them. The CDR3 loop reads CSVEAAYEQYF. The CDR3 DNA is TGCAGCGTTGAGGCAGCCTACGAGCAGTACTTC.

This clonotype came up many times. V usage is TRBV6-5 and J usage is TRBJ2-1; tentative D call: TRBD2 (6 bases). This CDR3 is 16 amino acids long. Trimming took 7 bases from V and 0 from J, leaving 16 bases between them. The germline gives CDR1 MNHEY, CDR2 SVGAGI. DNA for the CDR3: TGTGCCAGCATTCCCGGGAGCCCCAGCTCCTACAATGAGCAGTTCTTC. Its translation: CASIPGSPSSYNEQFF.

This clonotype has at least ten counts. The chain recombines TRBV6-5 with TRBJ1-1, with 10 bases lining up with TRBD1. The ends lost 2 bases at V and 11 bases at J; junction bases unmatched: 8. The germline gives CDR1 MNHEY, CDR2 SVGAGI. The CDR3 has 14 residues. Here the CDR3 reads CASSYGQGVTAAFF. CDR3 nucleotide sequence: TGTGCCAGCAGTTACGGACAGGGGGTGACGGCTGCTTTCTTT.

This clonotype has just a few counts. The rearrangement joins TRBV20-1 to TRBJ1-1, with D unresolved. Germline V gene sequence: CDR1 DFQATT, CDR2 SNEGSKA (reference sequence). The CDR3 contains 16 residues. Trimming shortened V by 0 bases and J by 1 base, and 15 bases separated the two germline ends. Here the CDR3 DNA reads TGCAGTGCTAGAGATAGGCGGAGGACGGGGAACACTGAAGCTTTCTTT. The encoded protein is CSARDRRRTGNTEAFF.

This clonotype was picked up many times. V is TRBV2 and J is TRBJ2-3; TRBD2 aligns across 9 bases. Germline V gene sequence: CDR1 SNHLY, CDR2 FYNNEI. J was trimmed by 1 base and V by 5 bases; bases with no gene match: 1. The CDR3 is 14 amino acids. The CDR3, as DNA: TGTGCCAGCAGTCTAGCGGGACGCACAGATACGCAGTATTTT. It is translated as CASSLAGRTDTQYF. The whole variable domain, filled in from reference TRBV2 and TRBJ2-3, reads EPEVTQTPSHQVTQMGQEVILRCVPISNHLYFYWYRQILGQKVEFLVSFYNNEISEKSEIFDDQFSVERPDGSNFTLKIRSTKLEDSAMYFCASSLAGRTDTQYFGPGTRLTVL.

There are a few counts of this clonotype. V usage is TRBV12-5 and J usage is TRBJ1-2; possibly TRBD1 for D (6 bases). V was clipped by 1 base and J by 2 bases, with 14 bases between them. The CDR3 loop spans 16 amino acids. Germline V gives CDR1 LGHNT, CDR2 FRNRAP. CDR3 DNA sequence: TGTGCTAGTGGTTTGGCACTTTCAACAGGGAACTATGGCTACACCTTC. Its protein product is CASGLALSTGNYGYTF.

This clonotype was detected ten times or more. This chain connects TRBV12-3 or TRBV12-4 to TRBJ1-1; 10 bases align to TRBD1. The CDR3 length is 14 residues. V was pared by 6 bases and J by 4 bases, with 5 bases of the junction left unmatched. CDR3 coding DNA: TGTGCCAGCAGCACCGGGACAGGGGTCACTGAAGCTTTCTTT. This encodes CASSTGTGVTEAFF.

CDR3 in amino acids: CASTGQGCKDEQYF. CDR3 sequence (DNA): TGTGCCAGCACCGGACAGGGGTGTAAGGACGAGCAGTACTTC. The genes are TRBV9 and TRBJ2-7; 9 bases align to TRBD1. J lost 5 bases, V lost 6 bases, and 9 bases had no gene match. Germline lookup yields CDR1 SGDLS and CDR2 YYNGEE. The CDR3 length is 14 residues.

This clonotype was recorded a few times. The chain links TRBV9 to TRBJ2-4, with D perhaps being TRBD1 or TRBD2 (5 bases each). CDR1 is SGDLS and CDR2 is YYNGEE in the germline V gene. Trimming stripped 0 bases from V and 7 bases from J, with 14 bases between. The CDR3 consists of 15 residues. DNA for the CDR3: TGTGCCAGCAGCGTAGCCCACTCTTGGGGGAACATTCAGTACTTC. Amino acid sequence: CASSVAHSWGNIQYF.

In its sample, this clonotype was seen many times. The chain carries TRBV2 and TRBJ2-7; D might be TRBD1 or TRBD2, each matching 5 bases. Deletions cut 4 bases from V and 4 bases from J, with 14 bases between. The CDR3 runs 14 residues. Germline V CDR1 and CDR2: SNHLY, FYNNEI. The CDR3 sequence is CASSGDGRPYEQYF. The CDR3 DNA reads TGTGCCAGCAGTGGGGACGGCCGACCTTACGAGCAGTACTTC. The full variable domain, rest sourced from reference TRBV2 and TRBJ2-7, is EPEVTQTPSHQVTQMGQEVILRCVPISNHLYFYWYRQILGQKVEFLVSFYNNEISEKSEIFDDQFSVERPDGSNFTLKIRSTKLEDSAMYFCASSGDGRPYEQYFGPGTRLTVT.

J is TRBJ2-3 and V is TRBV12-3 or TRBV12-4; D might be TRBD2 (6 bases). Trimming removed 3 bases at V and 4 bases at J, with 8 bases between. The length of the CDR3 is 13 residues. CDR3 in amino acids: CASSFREPDTQYF. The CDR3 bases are TGTGCCAGCAGTTTCCGGGAGCCAGATACGCAGTATTTT.

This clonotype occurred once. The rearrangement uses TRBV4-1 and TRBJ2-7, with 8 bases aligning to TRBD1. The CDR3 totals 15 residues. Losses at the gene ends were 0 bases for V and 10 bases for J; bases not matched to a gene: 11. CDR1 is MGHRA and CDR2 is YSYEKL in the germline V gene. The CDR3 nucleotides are TGCGCCAGCAGCCAAGATTTCCAGGGGGCAATGGATCAGTACTTC. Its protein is CASSQDFQGAMDQYF.

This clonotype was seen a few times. The CDR3, as DNA: TGCAGCGTTCGGACAGGGAGAAACACTGAAGCTTTCTTT. The encoded protein is CSVRTGRNTEAFF. The V and J genes are TRBV29-1 and TRBJ1-1, with TRBD1 matching 8 bases. The germline gives CDR1 SQVTM, CDR2 ANQGSEA. This CDR3 region has 13 residues. Trimming took 5 bases from V and 2 from J; bases not matched to a gene: 4.

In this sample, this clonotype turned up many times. CDR3: CATSTGKGFGNEQFF. The CDR3 region has the DNA TGTGCCACCAGCACAGGGAAAGGGTTTGGGAATGAGCAGTTCTTC. The chain carries TRBV24-1 and TRBJ2-1; the D gene is possibly TRBD1 (6 bases). The germline gives CDR1 KGHDR, CDR2 SFDVKD. Between the trimmed V and J ends, which lost 7 bases and 7 bases, there was a span of 19 bases. The CDR3 covers 15 residues.

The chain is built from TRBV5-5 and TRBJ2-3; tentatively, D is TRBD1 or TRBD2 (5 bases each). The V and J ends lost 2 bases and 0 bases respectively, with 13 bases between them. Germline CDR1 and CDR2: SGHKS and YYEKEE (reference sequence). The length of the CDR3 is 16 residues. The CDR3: CASSLYGAGSTDTQYF. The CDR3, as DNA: TGTGCCAGCAGCTTATACGGGGCTGGAAGCACAGATACGCAGTATTTT.

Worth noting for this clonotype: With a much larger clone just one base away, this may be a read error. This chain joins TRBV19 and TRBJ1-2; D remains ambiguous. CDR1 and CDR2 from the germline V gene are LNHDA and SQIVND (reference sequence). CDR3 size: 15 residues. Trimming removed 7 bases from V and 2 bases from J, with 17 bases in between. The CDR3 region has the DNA TGTGCCAGTAATCCCTTTTTTGGGAAGAACTATGGCTACACCTTC. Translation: CASNPFFGKNYGYTF.

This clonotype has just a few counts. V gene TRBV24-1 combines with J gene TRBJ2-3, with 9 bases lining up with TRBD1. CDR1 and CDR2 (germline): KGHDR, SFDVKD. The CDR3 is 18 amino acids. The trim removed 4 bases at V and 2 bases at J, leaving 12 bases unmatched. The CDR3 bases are TGTGCCACCAGTGAATCCGGGACAGGGACATATACCACAGATACGCAGTATTTT. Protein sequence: CATSESGTGTYTTDTQYF.

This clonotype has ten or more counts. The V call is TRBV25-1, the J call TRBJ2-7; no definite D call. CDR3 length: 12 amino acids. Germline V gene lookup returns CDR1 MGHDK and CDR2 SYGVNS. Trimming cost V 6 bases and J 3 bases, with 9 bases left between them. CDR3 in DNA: TGTGCCAGCAGGGGCGGAGACTACGAGCAGTACTTC. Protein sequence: CASRGGDYEQYF.

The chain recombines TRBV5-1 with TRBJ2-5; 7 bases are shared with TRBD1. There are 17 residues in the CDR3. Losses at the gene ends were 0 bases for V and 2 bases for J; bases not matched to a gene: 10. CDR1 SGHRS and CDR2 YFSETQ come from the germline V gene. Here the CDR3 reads CASSLGQRGLGQETQYF. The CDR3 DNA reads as TGCGCCAGCAGCTTGGGCCAAAGGGGGCTGGGGCAAGAGACCCAGTACTTC.

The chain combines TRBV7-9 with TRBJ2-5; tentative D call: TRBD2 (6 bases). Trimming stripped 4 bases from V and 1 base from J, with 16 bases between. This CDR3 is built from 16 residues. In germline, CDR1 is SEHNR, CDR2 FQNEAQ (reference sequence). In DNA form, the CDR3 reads TGTGCCAGCAGCTATGAAGGTAGCGGCATCCAAGAGACCCAGTACTTC. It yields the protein CASSYEGSGIQETQYF. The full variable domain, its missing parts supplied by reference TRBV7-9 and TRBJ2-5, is DTGVSQNPRHKITKRGQNVTFRCDPISEHNRLYWYRQTLGQGPEFLTYFQNEAQLEKSRLLSDRFSAERPKGSFSTLEIQRTEQGDSAMYLCASSYEGSGIQETQYFGPGTRLLVL.